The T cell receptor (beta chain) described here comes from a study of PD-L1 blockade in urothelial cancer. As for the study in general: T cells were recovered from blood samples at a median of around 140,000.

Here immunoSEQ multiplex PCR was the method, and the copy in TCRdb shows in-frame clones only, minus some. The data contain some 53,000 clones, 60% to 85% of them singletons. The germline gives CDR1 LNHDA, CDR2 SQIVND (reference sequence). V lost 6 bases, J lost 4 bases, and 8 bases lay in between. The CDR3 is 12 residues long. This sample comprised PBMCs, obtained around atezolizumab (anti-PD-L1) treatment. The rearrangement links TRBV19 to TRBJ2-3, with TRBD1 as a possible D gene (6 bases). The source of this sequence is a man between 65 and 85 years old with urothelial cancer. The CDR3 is CASSTGSDTQYF. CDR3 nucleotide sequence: TGTGCCAGTAGCACAGGGTCAGATACGCAGTATTTT.